This TCR beta chain comes out of a study of shared clonotypes between healthy human individuals (dated by TCRdb to the early 2020s). About the study as a whole: Two women and a few men aged 18 to 49 years were included in the cohort. For each donor, three plates each were used for CD4 naive and CD4 memory, two plates were used for CD8 naive, and one plate was used for CD8 memory. To estimate repertoire size and how much clonotypes are shared between individuals, the study performed deep sequencing of blood TCR repertoires from a handful of healthy adults. To increase sequencing depth and limit assay-specific biases, different laboratories used diverse techniques to prepare libraries and sequence TCR repertoires. Leukapheresis yielded between about 0.94 and 9.5 billion PBMCs per donor. Broad study findings and their caveats: Larger estimated clonotype richness was generally found for naive subsets than for memory subsets. The genetic and exposure-history diversity represented was limited by the small number of donors. Only blood was sampled, and tissue TCR repertoires likely differ from those in blood. Compared with non-shared clonotypes, clonotypes shared by all four sorted-subset donors had higher generation probabilities. Based on pairwise subsampling, the degree of clonotype sharing among donors was expected to be affected by sequencing depth. Across a handful of donors, about 5% of naive CD4, approximately 3.5% of naive CD8, approximately 2.5% of memory CD4, and 0.4% to 0.45% of memory CD8 clonotypes were shared. Rarefaction of sorted-subset datasets indicated incomplete sequencing despite the large sequencing depth.

Healthy HIV-negative adults with no recently reported acute infections or vaccinations were included as donors. All donors were Caucasian adults living in Nashville, Tennessee, USA. CD4+ T cells were enriched through magnetic negative selection, after which naive cells were positively selected on CD45RA and the remaining negative fraction served as the memory subset. Blood was collected by leukapheresis, and PBMCs were isolated by Ficoll-Histopaque density gradient centrifugation and then cryopreserved in liquid nitrogen vapor phase. Analytical flow cytometry was used to check the purity and quantity of every magnetically sorted T cell population. Genomic DNA was isolated from each sorted fraction and quantified by UV absorbance on a Nanodrop 2000c. A note on this clone: This clone's antigen is unknown. Per-base qualities were not stored, and no clone one base away is much larger.

As encoded in the germline V gene, CDR1 is SGHTA while CDR2 is FQGNSA. The V end gives up 5 bases and the J end 1 base, leaving 7 bases in the junction not matched to a gene. The CDR3 numbers 16 residues from cysteine through phenylalanine. Of all the DNA, just the CDR3 is kept, 48 bases in frame from base 1. TCR CDR3 regions were amplified from genomic DNA by multiplex PCR using the deep immunoSEQ assay. Extracted genomic DNA from each cell subset was distributed evenly across all wells of several immunoSEQ 96-well plates, and each plate was treated as a replicate. For sorted subsets, each replicate PCR was loaded with approximately 0.2 ug genomic DNA, equivalent to 30,000 to 35,000 T cell genomes. Purified libraries were quantified with a Qubit 3.0 fluorometer, sized on a Bioanalyzer 2100, and re-quantified with the KAPA Library Quantification kit. Each immunoSEQ 96-well plate was sequenced on its own single-read 150-cycle Illumina NextSeq 550 flow cell. Turning to the authors' computational methods: Because only junctional sequences without quality scores were contained in the immunoSEQ output, filtering matching that applied to full-length reads could not be performed. To assign V/J genes and CDR3, sequences were annotated using PyIR, a Python wrapper for IgBLAST v1.9, with IMGT germline references. Reads were filtered out if the reads had weak V/J assignments (E-value above 1e-6), no CDR3, stop codons, out-of-frame junctions, or ambiguous translated residues. V3J clonotypes were defined by identical inferred V gene, J gene, and CDR3 amino acid sequence. To compute the percentage overlap between repertoires, the number of shared unique clonotypes was divided by the size of the smaller repertoire. Three approaches were used to assess repertoire richness: RTK rarefaction, the Chao1 estimator, and Recon v2.1 estimates of unobserved clonotypes. Generation probabilities for all TCRbeta clonotypes obtained by the gDNA method from a handful of donors were computed using OLGA. The immuneACCESS repertoire file appears here via TCRdb, limited to in-frame rearrangements. These files lack a portion of the clones; in checked studies, under half of the deficit traces to unresolved V genes, and the cause of the others is not known. V and J calls and clone size are those listed in that table; D and trimming were worked out from the DNA. Across this sample there are some 360,000 clones, with 70% to 75% seen only once. 8% to 13% of the sample is taken by the ten largest.

The receptor was isolated from a man aged 30 to 39 in good health. Material: memory CD4+ T cells sorted from blood. The meaning of the sample's cell subset or site label: CD45RA-negative fraction. The rearranged chain carries TRBV7-2 and TRBJ2-3, and 9 junction bases match TRBD2. CDR3 reads: CASSPGLAYGTDTQYF. The sequenced DNA: TGTGCCAGCAGCCCGGGACTAGCCTATGGCACAGATACGCAGTATTTT. Reference TRBV7-2 and TRBJ2-3 proteins supply the regions before and after the CDR3; the full variable domain is: GAGVSQSPSNKVTEKGKDVELRCDPISGHTALYWYRQSLGQGLEFLIYFQGNSAPDKSGLPSDRFSAERTGGSVSTLTIQRTQQEDSAVYLCASSPGLAYGTDTQYFGPGTRLTVL.